A selection of T cell receptor beta chains follows, all from one sample in a study of T cell repertoires in cytomegalovirus infection. TCRdb re-called the reads through MiXCR, storing one row per CDR3 protein. The sample has 700,000 to 850,000 distinct CDR3 sequences, about 30% seen once. No antigens are known for them. Sequenced here: cultured CD8+ T cells from PBMCs, sampled from culture after CMV antigen stimulation. The receptors come from a human donor in good health (CMV status not recorded). Some clones in this sample may be carry-over from other donors' samples. Both conserved end residues are trimmed from each CDR3. The order of the fields is V gene, D gene, CDR3 protein. A D gene is named only where the DNA matches it firmly.

V: TRBV7-2
D: -
CDR3: ASSLAISVWDGASYNEQF

V: TRBV12-3/TRBV12-4
D: -
CDR3: ASSSRGPAGDTQY

V: TRBV6-2/TRBV6-3
D: -
CDR3: ASSYQTQY

V: TRBV7-6
D: -
CDR3: ASSTGVGDDGYT

V: TRBV7-9
D: -
CDR3: ASSLVEAKNIQY

V: TRBV6-5
D: -
CDR3: ASSYLRGYTDTQY

V: TRBV13
D: -
CDR3: ASSLGTVSRETQY

V: TRBV7-6
D: -
CDR3: ASSFGDTYNEQF

V: TRBV7-9
D: -
CDR3: ASSSPTSPSGNTIY

V: TRBV7-2
D: -
CDR3: ASSLPGDFEQY

V: TRBV11-2
D: TRBD2
CDR3: ASSLVRTSLAGVRHEQF

V: TRBV7-6
D: -
CDR3: ASSSRGRDSNQPQH

V: TRBV7-2
D: TRBD1
CDR3: ASSLAGQGNTEAF

V: TRBV15
D: -
CDR3: ATDFRQAHLEGNTEAF

V: TRBV27
D: -
CDR3: ASSLWGGPRENNEQF

V: TRBV6-5
D: -
CDR3: ASSTLTRTGADTQY

V: TRBV19
D: TRBD1
CDR3: ASHRGNTEAF

V: TRBV7-9
D: -
CDR3: ASSLLDGRNTEAF

V: TRBV6-2/TRBV6-3
D: TRBD1
CDR3: ASSFPADRVGTTGSGGGSGYT

V: TRBV4-3
D: TRBD1
CDR3: ASSQSRTGYYNEQF

V: TRBV10-3
D: TRBD1
CDR3: AICEEQGAQKTQY

V: TRBV27
D: -
CDR3: ATVPHIPPGKSNYGYT

V: TRBV7-2
D: -
CDR3: ASNPRGRGTGETQY

V: TRBV6-5
D: -
CDR3: ASSYGMEGLVNTEAF

V: TRBV19
D: TRBD1
CDR3: ASSILTGWADEQF

V: TRBV5-4
D: TRBD1
CDR3: ASSLQGESGELF

V: TRBV20-1
D: TRBD1
CDR3: SADGQGAAYEQF

V: TRBV14
D: -
CDR3: ASSQDGQKPMNTEAF

V: TRBV6-1
D: -
CDR3: ASSEIQSGWEGYT

V: TRBV7-8
D: -
CDR3: ASSLGRTIYNEQF

V: TRBV6-1
D: -
CDR3: ASSDVESNYGYT

V: TRBV2
D: -
CDR3: ASSATIRLRDGYT

V: TRBV6-2/TRBV6-3
D: -
CDR3: ASSPFQDYYNEQF

V: TRBV10-3
D: -
CDR3: AISEWKQEISGNTIY

V: TRBV25-1
D: TRBD1
CDR3: ASSTHRGLSKFQETQY

V: TRBV4-1
D: -
CDR3: ASSHYVTGSNTGELF

V: TRBV7-8
D: -
CDR3: ASSLAAGYESGANVLT

V: TRBV6-1
D: -
CDR3: ASSSHPAGTNGYT

V: TRBV5-1
D: TRBD1
CDR3: ASSDRVGGTGELF

V: TRBV27
D: TRBD2
CDR3: ASTKGSGGANNEQF

V: TRBV27
D: -
CDR3: ASSLIGHSLNTEAF

V: TRBV29-1
D: TRBD2
CDR3: SGGLAGPNEQF

V: TRBV27
D: -
CDR3: ASNRGWGVNTEAF

V: TRBV7-9
D: -
CDR3: ASSLSYGRSYNEQF

V: TRBV27
D: -
CDR3: ASSSVTGFSGNTIY

V: TRBV7-6
D: TRBD1
CDR3: ASSGGQSYYGYT

V: TRBV2
D: -
CDR3: ASSAGLPVYNEQF